Presented here are 4 T cell receptor beta chains from one specimen sequenced in a study of T cells in Graves' hyperthyroidism and ophthalmopathy. The investigators amplified TCR beta CDR3 regions from RNA transcripts. HTBI primers were the set used in a first-round RT-PCR of the TCR CDR3. TCRdb re-called the multiplex PCR reads with MiXCR, one entry per CDR3 protein. Here the sample spans 500,000 to 550,000 distinct CDR3 sequences, about 20% being singletons. Sequencing input: blood. Every receptor here comes from a man aged 18 to 29 with Graves' hyperthyroidism.

V gene TRBV6-1 combines with J gene TRBJ1-1; D may be TRBD1 (5 bases). Per germline, CDR1 MNHNS and CDR2 SASEGT. This CDR3 has 15 amino acids. V lost 5 bases, J lost 5 bases, and 18 bases lay in between. The CDR3 here is CASSPTPGLRTEAFF. DNA of the CDR3: TGTGCCAGCAGTCCGACTCCGGGGCTGCGGACTGAAGCTTTCTTT.

The V call is TRBV12-3 or TRBV12-4, the J call TRBJ1-1, with D perhaps matching TRBD1 (6 bases). V was pared by 5 bases and J by 1 base, with 17 bases between. The CDR3 length is 16 residues. The DNA of the CDR3 is TGTGCCAGCAGTAAACAGGGCTCCCGAGGGAACACTGAAGCTTTCTTT. Translation gives CASSKQGSRGNTEAFF.

This clonotype showed up just a few times. The gene calls are TRBV9 and TRBJ2-2; 11 nucleotides match TRBD1. J gave up 5 bases and V 2 bases, and 5 bases lay outside the gene matches. The CDR3 is made up of 16 amino acids. Germline-derived CDR1 and CDR2 are SGDLS and YYNGEE. CDR3 DNA sequence: TGTGCCAGCAGCGTCTCTGGACAGGGGGCAACCGGGGAGCTGTTTTTT. Amino acids: CASSVSGQGATGELFF.

The table lists this clonotype with many counts. V usage is TRBV13 and J usage is TRBJ2-7; D is ambiguous. The length of the CDR3 is 11 residues. Trimming shortened V by 9 bases and J by 3 bases, and 9 bases separated the two germline ends. Germline loops: CDR1 PRHDT, CDR2 FYEKMQ (reference sequence). In nucleotides, the CDR3 is TGTGCCAGTTCGAAGGGCTACGAGCAGTACTTC. Protein: CASSKGYEQYF.